This T cell receptor beta chain was identified in a study of blood T cells in healthy people across ages. CDR3 size: 19 residues. Between the trimmed V and J ends, which lost 1 base and 0 bases, there was a span of 16 bases. Germline CDR1 and CDR2: SGHVS and FQNEAQ. This clonotype has just a few counts. The second PCR ran about 7 to 12 cycles with a sample-barcoded 5' primer and J-beta primers. TCRdb reprocessed the 5' RACE reads with MiXCR, giving one entry per CDR3 protein. In the table there are roughly 720,000 distinct CDR3 sequences, roughly 53% of which are singletons. V and J are TRBV7-8 and TRBJ2-6, with D tentatively TRBD1 or TRBD2 (5 bases each). Source material: blood. The origin of this receptor is a man at least 80 years old in good health. CDR3 residues: CASSLGAGTSRSGANVLTF. The CDR3 DNA reads TGTGCCAGCAGCTTAGGCGCCGGGACCTCCCGCTCTGGGGCCAACGTCCTGACTTTC.